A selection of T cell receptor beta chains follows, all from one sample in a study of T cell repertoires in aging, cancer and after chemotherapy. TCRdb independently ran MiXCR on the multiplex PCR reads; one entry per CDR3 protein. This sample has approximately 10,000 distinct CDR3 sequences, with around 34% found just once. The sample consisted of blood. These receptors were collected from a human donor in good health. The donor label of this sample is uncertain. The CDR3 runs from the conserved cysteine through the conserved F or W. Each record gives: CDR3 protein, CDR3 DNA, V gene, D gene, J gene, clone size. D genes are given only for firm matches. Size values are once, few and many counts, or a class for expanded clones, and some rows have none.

cdr3_aa: CASSFAGVEEQYF
cdr3_nt: TGCGCCAGCAGCTTTGCAGGGGTGGAAGAGCAGTACTTC
v_call: TRBV5-1
d_call: -
j_call: TRBJ2-7
clone_size: -

cdr3_aa: CASTRDSHNEQFF
cdr3_nt: TGTGCCAGCACCCGGGACAGCCACAATGAGCAGTTCTTC
v_call: TRBV5-5
d_call: TRBD1
j_call: TRBJ2-1
clone_size: few

cdr3_aa: CASNAGRLETQYF
cdr3_nt: TGTGCCAGCAACGCAGGGCGCCTGGAGACCCAGTACTTC
v_call: TRBV6-5
d_call: -
j_call: TRBJ2-5
clone_size: -

cdr3_aa: CASKGVSTDTQYF
cdr3_nt: TGTGCCAGCAAAGGGGTCAGCACAGATACGCAGTATTTT
v_call: TRBV6-2/TRBV6-3
d_call: -
j_call: TRBJ2-3
clone_size: -

cdr3_aa: CATRIGSYGYTF
cdr3_nt: TGTGCCACTCGGATAGGATCCTATGGCTACACCTTC
v_call: TRBV19
d_call: -
j_call: TRBJ1-2
clone_size: medium-sized

cdr3_aa: CASHISRATEAGYTF
cdr3_nt: TGTGCCAGTCATATCTCCCGGGCGACTGAAGCGGGCTACACCTTC
v_call: TRBV19
d_call: -
j_call: TRBJ1-2
clone_size: -

cdr3_aa: CASSTSGENNEQFF
cdr3_nt: TGTGCCAGTAGTACTAGCGGGGAAAACAATGAGCAGTTCTTC
v_call: TRBV19
d_call: TRBD2
j_call: TRBJ2-1
clone_size: medium-sized

cdr3_aa: CASSFGDRGEKLFF
cdr3_nt: TGTGCCAGCAGCTTCGGGGACAGAGGGGAAAAACTGTTTTTT
v_call: TRBV5-6
d_call: TRBD1
j_call: TRBJ1-4
clone_size: once

cdr3_aa: CASSNRGSGQYF
cdr3_nt: TGTGCCAGTAGTAACAGGGGATCCGGGCAGTACTTC
v_call: TRBV19
d_call: TRBD1
j_call: TRBJ2-4
clone_size: -

cdr3_aa: CASSTGNDDTIYF
cdr3_nt: TGTGCCAGCAGTACAGGGAACGATGACACCATATATTTT
v_call: TRBV6-6
d_call: -
j_call: TRBJ1-3
clone_size: -

cdr3_aa: CASSYRDGSYEQYF
cdr3_nt: TGTGCCAGCAGTTACCGTGACGGTAGCTACGAGCAGTACTTC
v_call: TRBV6-5
d_call: -
j_call: TRBJ2-7
clone_size: few

cdr3_aa: CASSYAAGETDYSPNSPLHF
cdr3_nt: TGTGCCAGCAGTTACGCCGCGGGAGAGACCGACTACTCCCCTAATTCACCCCTCCACTTT
v_call: TRBV6-2/TRBV6-3
d_call: -
j_call: TRBJ1-6
clone_size: few

cdr3_aa: CASSLLGRTGELFF
cdr3_nt: TGTGCCAGCAGTTTATTAGGGCGAACCGGGGAGCTGTTTTTT
v_call: TRBV12-3/TRBV12-4
d_call: -
j_call: TRBJ2-2
clone_size: -

cdr3_aa: CASRGPYEQYF
cdr3_nt: TGTGCCAGCCGAGGGCCCTACGAGCAGTACTTC
v_call: TRBV19
d_call: -
j_call: TRBJ2-7
clone_size: few

cdr3_aa: CASSIDRGNQPQHF
cdr3_nt: TGTGCCAGTAGTATAGATCGCGGCAATCAGCCCCAGCATTTT
v_call: TRBV19
d_call: -
j_call: TRBJ1-5
clone_size: -

cdr3_aa: CASSLGFAYEQYF
cdr3_nt: TGTGCCAGCAGCTTAGGATTCGCCTACGAGCAGTACTTC
v_call: TRBV5-6
d_call: -
j_call: TRBJ2-7
clone_size: -

cdr3_aa: CASSEQPGTSNEHFF
cdr3_nt: TGTGCCAGCAGTGAACAGCCCGGGACTAGCAATGAGCATTTCTTC
v_call: TRBV6-6
d_call: TRBD2
j_call: TRBJ2-1
clone_size: -

cdr3_aa: CASSLFQGGETQYF
cdr3_nt: TGCGCCAGCAGCTTGTTTCAGGGAGGAGAGACCCAGTACTTC
v_call: TRBV5-1
d_call: -
j_call: TRBJ2-5
clone_size: -

cdr3_aa: CASSQTQNPSSGANVLTF
cdr3_nt: TGTGCCAGCAGCCAGACCCAAAACCCCTCCTCTGGGGCCAACGTCCTGACTTTC
v_call: TRBV6-1
d_call: -
j_call: TRBJ2-6
clone_size: few

cdr3_aa: CASSPLGVAGHQETQYF
cdr3_nt: TGCGCCAGCAGCCCTCTAGGGGTAGCGGGGCACCAAGAGACCCAGTACTTC
v_call: TRBV5-6
d_call: TRBD2
j_call: TRBJ2-5
clone_size: once

cdr3_aa: CASSPDWSGGTDTQYF
cdr3_nt: TGTGCCAGCTCACCAGACTGGTCCGGAGGCACAGATACGCAGTATTTT
v_call: TRBV18
d_call: -
j_call: TRBJ2-3
clone_size: medium-sized

cdr3_aa: CASSLQTSGGPQETQYF
cdr3_nt: TGTGCCAGCAGTCTCCAAACTAGCGGGGGGCCTCAAGAGACCCAGTACTTC
v_call: TRBV6-1
d_call: TRBD2
j_call: TRBJ2-5
clone_size: -

cdr3_aa: CASSYSAGPIAYEQYF
cdr3_nt: TGTGCCAGCAGTTACAGCGCCGGACCCATAGCGTACGAGCAGTACTTC
v_call: TRBV6-5
d_call: -
j_call: TRBJ2-7
clone_size: few

cdr3_aa: CAWSGGLAYTDTQYF
cdr3_nt: TGTGCCTGGAGTGGCGGACTAGCGTACACAGATACGCAGTATTTT
v_call: TRBV30
d_call: TRBD2
j_call: TRBJ2-3
clone_size: medium-sized

cdr3_aa: CASNSGQGSIYGYTF
cdr3_nt: TGTGCCAGCAACTCAGGACAGGGTTCTATCTATGGCTACACCTTC
v_call: TRBV28
d_call: TRBD1
j_call: TRBJ1-2
clone_size: -

cdr3_aa: CASSYRDATNEKLFF
cdr3_nt: TGTGCCAGCAGTTACAGGGATGCAACTAATGAAAAACTGTTTTTT
v_call: TRBV6-1
d_call: -
j_call: TRBJ1-4
clone_size: -

cdr3_aa: CATSRARQGAGETQYF
cdr3_nt: TGTGCCACCAGCAGGGCGCGGCAGGGGGCTGGAGAGACCCAGTACTTC
v_call: TRBV15
d_call: TRBD1
j_call: TRBJ2-5
clone_size: -

cdr3_aa: CASSRWTSGGYNEQFF
cdr3_nt: TGTGCCAGCTCACGATGGACTAGCGGGGGGTACAATGAGCAGTTCTTC
v_call: TRBV18
d_call: TRBD2
j_call: TRBJ2-1
clone_size: -

cdr3_aa: CASSLAGDEQFF
cdr3_nt: TGCGCCAGCAGCTTGGCCGGAGATGAGCAGTTCTTC
v_call: TRBV5-1
d_call: -
j_call: TRBJ2-1
clone_size: -

cdr3_aa: CATSAGGGQPQHF
cdr3_nt: TGTGCCACCAGTGCAGGGGGGGGTCAGCCCCAGCATTTT
v_call: TRBV15
d_call: TRBD1
j_call: TRBJ1-5
clone_size: -

cdr3_aa: CATSESWTGRTEAFF
cdr3_nt: TGTGCCACCAGCGAAAGTTGGACAGGGAGAACTGAAGCTTTCTTT
v_call: TRBV15
d_call: TRBD1
j_call: TRBJ1-1
clone_size: -

cdr3_aa: CASSIGRGYEQYF
cdr3_nt: TGTGCCAGTAGTATCGGCAGGGGATACGAGCAGTACTTC
v_call: TRBV19
d_call: -
j_call: TRBJ2-7
clone_size: few

cdr3_aa: CASSTGRANEKLFF
cdr3_nt: TGTGCCAGCAGCACAGGGCGGGCTAATGAAAAACTGTTTTTT
v_call: TRBV7-9
d_call: -
j_call: TRBJ1-4
clone_size: few

cdr3_aa: CASRSGTGVVGYTF
cdr3_nt: TGTGCCAGCAGGTCCGGGACAGGGGTCGTCGGCTACACCTTC
v_call: TRBV5-6
d_call: TRBD1
j_call: TRBJ1-2
clone_size: -

cdr3_aa: CATSPTGGEEQYF
cdr3_nt: TGTGCCACCAGCCCAACAGGGGGTGAGGAGCAGTACTTC
v_call: TRBV15
d_call: TRBD1
j_call: TRBJ2-7
clone_size: few

cdr3_aa: CASSRLFNEKLFF
cdr3_nt: TGTGCCAGCAGTCGGCTGTTTAATGAAAAACTGTTTTTT
v_call: TRBV6-2/TRBV6-3
d_call: -
j_call: TRBJ1-4
clone_size: -

cdr3_aa: CSVAQGWGMNTEAFF
cdr3_nt: TGCAGCGTGGCTCAGGGGTGGGGGATGAACACTGAAGCTTTCTTT
v_call: TRBV29-1
d_call: -
j_call: TRBJ1-1
clone_size: medium-sized

cdr3_aa: CASSPGIYSYEQYF
cdr3_nt: TGTGCCAGCAGCCCCGGGATTTACTCCTACGAGCAGTACTTC
v_call: TRBV14
d_call: -
j_call: TRBJ2-7
clone_size: -

cdr3_aa: CASSRTGVNYGYTF
cdr3_nt: TGTGCCAGCAGCCGGACAGGGGTTAACTATGGCTACACCTTC
v_call: TRBV7-9
d_call: TRBD1
j_call: TRBJ1-2
clone_size: -

cdr3_aa: CASIRDRASEQFF
cdr3_nt: TGTGCCAGCATTAGGGACAGGGCTAGTGAGCAGTTCTTC
v_call: TRBV6-1
d_call: TRBD1
j_call: TRBJ2-1
clone_size: few

cdr3_aa: CASSIAMNTEAFF
cdr3_nt: TGTGCCAGTAGTATAGCCATGAACACTGAAGCTTTCTTT
v_call: TRBV19
d_call: -
j_call: TRBJ1-1
clone_size: -

cdr3_aa: CASSLRQGGTNVLTF
cdr3_nt: TGTGCCAGCAGTTTAAGGCAGGGCGGGACCAACGTCCTGACTTTC
v_call: TRBV12-3/TRBV12-4
d_call: -
j_call: TRBJ2-6
clone_size: -

cdr3_aa: CASSSEGSREAFF
cdr3_nt: TGTGCCAGCAGCTCGGAGGGGTCCCGTGAAGCTTTCTTT
v_call: TRBV7-2
d_call: -
j_call: TRBJ1-1
clone_size: -

cdr3_aa: CASSKAGGTSGTDTQYF
cdr3_nt: TGTGCCAGCAGCAAGGCTGGAGGAACAAGTGGCACAGATACGCAGTATTTT
v_call: TRBV6-1
d_call: -
j_call: TRBJ2-3
clone_size: -

cdr3_aa: CASSLKVVTEAFF
cdr3_nt: TGTGCCAGCAGCTTAAAGGTCGTTACTGAAGCTTTCTTT
v_call: TRBV5-6
d_call: -
j_call: TRBJ1-1
clone_size: -

cdr3_aa: CASSLLPEQFF
cdr3_nt: TGTGCCAGCAGCCTACTCCCAGAGCAGTTCTTC
v_call: TRBV7-9
d_call: -
j_call: TRBJ2-1
clone_size: -

cdr3_aa: CASSELGQGKNEQYF
cdr3_nt: TGTGCCAGCAGTGAACTTGGGCAGGGGAAGAACGAGCAGTACTTC
v_call: TRBV6-1
d_call: -
j_call: TRBJ2-7
clone_size: few

cdr3_aa: CASSLAVQGEAFF
cdr3_nt: TGTGCCAGCAGCTTAGCTGTTCAGGGGGAAGCTTTCTTT
v_call: TRBV7-2
d_call: -
j_call: TRBJ1-1
clone_size: -

cdr3_aa: CATSDPTGGYTF
cdr3_nt: TGTGCCACCAGTGACCCTACTGGGGGCTACACCTTC
v_call: TRBV24-1
d_call: -
j_call: TRBJ1-2
clone_size: -

cdr3_aa: CASSRLGQGAYGYTF
cdr3_nt: TGTGCCAGCAGCCGTCTTGGACAGGGGGCATATGGCTACACCTTC
v_call: TRBV7-9
d_call: TRBD1
j_call: TRBJ1-2
clone_size: -

cdr3_aa: CASTLRGLGTGDNSPLHF
cdr3_nt: TGTGCCAGCACCCTTAGGGGGCTTGGGACAGGGGATAATTCACCCCTCCACTTT
v_call: TRBV6-1
d_call: TRBD1
j_call: TRBJ1-6
clone_size: -

cdr3_aa: CASSYHVAGSPVGTQYF
cdr3_nt: TGTGCCAGCAGTTACCACGTGGCGGGGAGTCCCGTCGGGACCCAGTACTTC
v_call: TRBV6-5
d_call: -
j_call: TRBJ2-5
clone_size: few

cdr3_aa: CASSLGRRGDPNGYTF
cdr3_nt: TGTGCCAGCAGCTTAGGAAGACGGGGGGACCCTAATGGCTACACCTTC
v_call: TRBV5-8
d_call: -
j_call: TRBJ1-2
clone_size: -

cdr3_aa: CASARTGRYNSPLHF
cdr3_nt: TGTGCCAGCGCCCGGACAGGGAGATATAATTCACCCCTCCACTTT
v_call: TRBV6-2/TRBV6-3
d_call: TRBD1
j_call: TRBJ1-6
clone_size: -